The 17 T cell receptor beta chains below all came from one sample that was sequenced in a study of post-analysis software for immune sequencing data. Whole-study results and caveats: About five TRBV segments appeared more often in patients than in controls, and TRBV5-6, TRBV5-1 and TRBV20-1 were among these.

Which antigens these TCRs recognize remains unknown. cDNA libraries of TCR beta carried unique molecular identifiers. TCRdb fed the PCR reads into MiXCR, producing one record per CDR3 protein. The top ten clones hold under 2% of a sample with 450,000 to 650,000 distinct CDR3 sequences, around 44% of them seen once. The sequenced material came from blood. The receptors come from a girl between 10 and 17 years old with multiple sclerosis.

The V call is TRBV2, the J call TRBJ2-6; 7 bases are shared with TRBD1. Unmatched junction bases numbered 7, after V lost 5 bases and J lost 0 bases. This CDR3 is built from 17 residues. The V gene's germline CDR1 is SNHLY and CDR2 FYNNEI. The CDR3 nucleotides read TGTGCCAGCAGTCGGGACAGCCTGAGCTCTGGGGCCAACGTCCTGACTTTC. It translates to CASSRDSLSSGANVLTF.

This clonotype has more than one count but fewer than ten. The rearrangement links TRBV25-1 to TRBJ2-7; the D call may be TRBD1 or TRBD2 (5 bases each). Per the germline V gene, CDR1 is MGHDK and CDR2 is SYGVNS. Trimming took off 8 bases at V and 0 bases at J, with 26 bases between the two ends. The CDR3 consists of 18 residues. The CDR3, as DNA: TGTGCCAGCGCAACAAGGGGAAGCGGATTACTAAACTCCTACGAGCAGTACTTC. Protein product: CASATRGSGLLNSYEQYF.

This sequence joins TRBV7-8 and TRBJ2-5; the match to TRBD2 covers 7 bases. Germline V CDR1 and CDR2: SGHVS, FQNEAQ. The V gene end was trimmed by 5 bases and the J gene end by 2 bases; junction bases not matched to a gene: 5. The CDR3 is 14 amino acids. CDR3 protein: CASSTGLPQETQYF. Here the CDR3 DNA reads TGTGCCAGCAGCACGGGACTACCTCAAGAGACCCAGTACTTC.

This chain links TRBV12-3 or TRBV12-4 with TRBJ2-1; possibly TRBD1 or TRBD2 for D (5 bases each). Trimming pared 0 bases from V and 7 bases from J, leaving 13 bases between. The CDR3 extends over 15 amino acids. CDR3 DNA sequence: TGTGCCAGCAGTTTAGCGGGGACCGCTAGAAATGAGCAGTTCTTC. Protein sequence: CASSLAGTARNEQFF.

The chain has TRBV20-1 and TRBJ2-7; 7 bases are shared with TRBD1. CDR3 length equals 13 residues. Germline CDR1 and CDR2: DFQATT and SNEGSKA (reference sequence). The J segment lost 2 bases and the V segment lost 5 bases, leaving 6 bases of the junction unmatched. The CDR3 here is CSARDSEAYEQYF. CDR3 coding DNA: TGCAGTGCTCGGGACAGCGAAGCCTACGAGCAGTACTTC.

V is TRBV20-1 and J is TRBJ2-4; TRBD2 is a possible D gene (5 bases). Germline V lookup: CDR1 DFQATT, CDR2 SNEGSKA (reference sequence). CDR3 length: 18 residues. Trimming took 0 bases from V and 0 from J, leaving 18 bases between them. CDR3 loop: CSARDQVDLTLAKNIQYF. The CDR3 coding sequence is TGCAGTGCTAGAGATCAAGTGGACTTGACACTAGCCAAAAACATTCAGTACTTC.

The chain is built from TRBV7-8 and TRBJ2-7; D possibly corresponds to TRBD1 (5 bases). Germline-derived CDR1 and CDR2 are SGHVS and FQNEAQ. Trimming took off 5 bases at V and 7 bases at J, with 9 bases between the two ends. This CDR3 has 11 amino acids. CDR3 sequence reads: CASSNNREQYF. The CDR3 DNA sequence: TGTGCCAGCAGCAATAACAGGGAGCAGTACTTC.

This clonotype was detected only a few times. This chain joins TRBV29-1 and TRBJ1-4, with 8 positions matching TRBD1. The CDR3 loop spans 12 amino acids. Looked up from germline, CDR1 is SQVTM and CDR2 is ANQGSEA. The J segment lost 5 bases and the V segment lost 7 bases, leaving 3 bases of the junction unmatched. CDR3 protein: CSGQGQNEKLFF. CDR3 DNA: TGCAGCGGACAGGGGCAGAATGAAAAACTGTTTTTT.

V usage is TRBV12-3 or TRBV12-4 and J usage is TRBJ2-1, with D possibly being TRBD1 (6 bases). The CDR3 spans 12 residues. V dropped 7 bases and J dropped 10 bases, with 14 bases sitting between them. CDR3 in amino acids: CASTTDSLEQFF. CDR3 sequence (DNA): TGTGCCAGCACCACGGACAGTTTAGAGCAGTTCTTC.

This CDR3 reads CASSPGGLALSYNEQFF. For the CDR3, the DNA is TGTGCCAGCAGTCCGGGGGGACTAGCGCTTTCCTACAATGAGCAGTTCTTC. The rearrangement links TRBV12-3 or TRBV12-4 to TRBJ2-1; 10 positions agree with TRBD2. The CDR3 spans 17 residues. J gave up 1 base and V 5 bases, and 8 bases lay outside the gene matches.

This clonotype appeared once. At one of its ends the junction is not consistent with the germline gene, which may arise from a read error. The J gene is TRBJ2-1, the V gene TRBV12-3 or TRBV12-4; D call uncertain. The CDR3 sequence is 14 residues long. CDR3 in amino acids: CASSLKTAYNGQFF. The CDR3 DNA is TGTGCCAGCAGTTTGAAAACCGCCTACAATGGGCAGTTCTTC.

The chain uses TRBV12-3 or TRBV12-4 and TRBJ2-5; 12 positions agree with TRBD2. V shed 4 bases and J 1 base; nucleotides not matched to a gene: 4. CDR3 length equals 16 residues. CDR3 sequence reads: CASSSGLAGSQETQYF. The DNA for the CDR3 is TGTGCCAGCAGTTCAGGACTAGCGGGGAGCCAAGAGACCCAGTACTTC.

The chain joins TRBV5-1 to TRBJ1-4, with 9 bases lining up with TRBD1. The CDR3 contains 16 residues. Per germline, CDR1 SGHRS and CDR2 YFSETQ. Trimming at V came to 3 bases and at J to 0 bases, leaving 3 bases not matched to a gene. DNA of the CDR3: TGCGCCAGCAGCTGGACAGGGGCCCCAACTAATGAAAAACTGTTTTTT. Its protein product is CASSWTGAPTNEKLFF.

This clonotype was detected a few times. The chain couples TRBV20-1 to TRBJ1-2, with 7 positions matching TRBD1. After removal of 3 bases from V and 0 bases from J, the junction contained 4 bases not matched to a gene. The CDR3 length is 14 residues. Germline CDR1 and CDR2: DFQATT and SNEGSKA (reference sequence). CDR3 nucleotide sequence: TGCAGTGCTAGTGCCAGGGGGACTAACTATGGCTACACCTTC. Residues: CSASARGTNYGYTF.

The V call is TRBV2, the J call TRBJ2-3; TRBD1 agrees at 8 bases. Germline CDR1 and CDR2: SNHLY and FYNNEI. V shed 3 bases, J shed 2 bases, and the junction held 4 bases outside the gene matches. CDR3 size: 15 residues. Written as DNA, the CDR3 is TGTGCCAGCAGTGATCGGACAGGGAACACAGATACGCAGTATTTT. Translation gives CASSDRTGNTDTQYF.

In this sample, this clonotype turned up a few times. The genes are TRBV5-1 and TRBJ1-5, with 9 nucleotides matching TRBD1. This CDR3 spans 15 amino acids. Trimming cost V 4 bases and J 3 bases; bases outside gene matches: 5. CDR1 is SGHRS and CDR2 is YFSETQ in the germline V gene. This CDR3 reads CASSPGQGINQPQHF. The CDR3 region has the DNA TGCGCCAGCAGCCCGGGACAGGGTATCAATCAGCCCCAGCATTTT.

This clonotype has just a few counts. The rearrangement uses TRBV7-2 and TRBJ2-7; D perhaps matches TRBD1 (6 bases). This CDR3 is built from 16 residues. Germline lookup yields CDR1 SGHTA and CDR2 FQGNSA. V lost 5 bases to trimming and J lost 3 bases, with 20 bases between them. The CDR3 sequence is CASSPDGLVRGYEQYF. For the CDR3, the DNA is TGTGCCAGCAGCCCCGACGGACTTGTCAGGGGCTACGAGCAGTACTTC.